Listed below are T cell receptor beta chains from one sample, sequenced in a study of cytomegalovirus exposure and HLA in healthy donors. TCRdb's copy holds only in-frame clones and misses some; the assay was immunoSEQ multiplex PCR. The sample has 150,000 to 200,000 clones; 70% to 85% are singletons. Sequenced sample: PBMCs. The receptor source for this set is a man between 18 and 29 years old in good health and CMV-seronegative. Both conserved end residues are part of each CDR3. The D gene is left open where the match is weak. Clone sizes are given selectively: once, few, many, or a class where the clone is expanded.

V: TRBV19; J: TRBJ1-5; size: few; D: .; DNA: TGTGCCAGTAGTATCGACCCGGGACCCATGAGAGCGGGAGCCCAGCATTTT; CDR3: CASSIDPGPMRAGAQHF
V: TRBV2; J: TRBJ1-1; size: .; D: TRBD1; DNA: TGTGCCAGCAGGGAAGACAGGGCCGTGAACACTGAAGCTTTCTTT; CDR3: CASREDRAVNTEAFF
V: TRBV7-9; J: TRBJ2-1; size: .; D: TRBD2; DNA: TGTGCCAGCAGCCTCGGACTAGCGGGAATCCATGAGCAGTTCTTC; CDR3: CASSLGLAGIHEQFF
V: TRBV9; J: TRBJ1-1; size: .; D: .; DNA: TGTGCCAGCAGAGGGGACACTGAAGCTTTCTTT; CDR3: CASRGDTEAFF
V: TRBV5-1; J: TRBJ2-5; size: .; D: .; DNA: TGCGCCAGCAGCTTGGGCGGAGGGGTCCAAGAGACCCAGTACTTC; CDR3: CASSLGGGVQETQYF
V: TRBV11-2; J: TRBJ2-1; size: once; D: TRBD2; DNA: TGTGCCAGCAGCTTTCTGGTAGCGGGAGGCAATGAGCAGTTCTTC; CDR3: CASSFLVAGGNEQFF
V: TRBV29-1; J: TRBJ2-2; size: .; D: TRBD1; DNA: TGCAGCGGGACAGGGATAAACACCGGGGAGCTGTTTTTT; CDR3: CSGTGINTGELFF
V: TRBV7-7; J: TRBJ2-5; size: .; D: TRBD1; DNA: TGTGCTAGCAGCTTGAAACCGGGACAGGGCCTAACTACAATAAGAGAGACCCAGTACTTC; CDR3: CASSLKPGQGLTTIRETQYF
V: TRBV9; J: TRBJ2-1; size: .; D: TRBD2; DNA: TGTGCCAGCAGCGTAGGGGCGGGAGGTTACAATGAGCAGTTCTTC; CDR3: CASSVGAGGYNEQFF
V: TRBV15; J: TRBJ2-4; size: .; D: TRBD1; DNA: TGTGCCACCAGGTTGGGACAGGGCCACACCCGAGCCAAAAACATTCAGTACTTC; CDR3: CATRLGQGHTRAKNIQYF
V: TRBV6-5; J: TRBJ2-5; size: .; D: .; DNA: TGTGCCAGCAGCGCCCGACAGTACAATCAAGAGACCCAGTACTTC; CDR3: CASSARQYNQETQYF
V: TRBV9; J: TRBJ2-3; size: few; D: TRBD2; DNA: TGTGCCAGCAGCGTATCAACCGGGACTAGCGGCACAGATACGCAGTATTTT; CDR3: CASSVSTGTSGTDTQYF
V: TRBV27; J: TRBJ2-1; size: .; D: .; DNA: TGTGCCAGCAGCTCAAGTAGCGCGCCTCCCTACAATGAGCAGTTCTTC; CDR3: CASSSSSAPPYNEQFF
V: TRBV9; J: TRBJ2-7; size: once; D: .; DNA: TGTGCCAGCAGCGTAGAGAGGGCGGGCGAGCAGTACTTC; CDR3: CASSVERAGEQYF
V: TRBV2; J: TRBJ2-7; size: .; D: .; DNA: TGTGCCAGCCGTCCAGGGGTTTTCTACGAGCAGTACTTC; CDR3: CASRPGVFYEQYF
V: TRBV6-1; J: TRBJ2-7; size: .; D: TRBD2; DNA: TGTGCCAGCAGCAAGCGGGAGTACTACGAGCAGTACTTC; CDR3: CASSKREYYEQYF
V: TRBV5-1; J: TRBJ2-1; size: .; D: .; DNA: TGCGCCAGCAGCTCGGCACGGGTGAACAATGAGCAGTTCTTC; CDR3: CASSSARVNNEQFF
V: TRBV11-2; J: TRBJ2-7; size: .; D: .; DNA: TGTGCCAGCAGCCCCAGCGGGCGGGGCTACTCCTACGAGCAGTACTTC; CDR3: CASSPSGRGYSYEQYF
V: TRBV25-1; J: TRBJ2-1; size: .; D: TRBD2; DNA: TGTGCCAGCAGATCGGGACTAGAGGGCAATGAGCAGTTCTTC; CDR3: CASRSGLEGNEQFF
V: TRBV7-9; J: TRBJ2-5; size: .; D: TRBD1; DNA: TGTGCCAGCAGCCCCGGTCCGGGACAGGGAAGGGGACAAGAGACCCAGTACTTC; CDR3: CASSPGPGQGRGQETQYF
V: TRBV13; J: TRBJ2-7; size: .; D: TRBD1; DNA: TGTGCCAGCAGCGCCGGGACAGGGGGATCCTACGAGCAGTACTTC; CDR3: CASSAGTGGSYEQYF
V: TRBV4-2; J: TRBJ2-1; size: few; D: .; DNA: TGTGCCAGCAGCCAAAGAGTCCGTAGCTCCTACAATGAGCAGTTCTTC; CDR3: CASSQRVRSSYNEQFF
V: TRBV5-4; J: TRBJ2-5; size: .; D: .; DNA: TGTGCCAGCAGCTCGGCAGGGGACACCCAGTACTTC; CDR3: CASSSAGDTQYF
V: TRBV4-3; J: TRBJ2-7; size: .; D: TRBD1; DNA: TGCGCCAGCAGCCGCTTGACAGGGGTCTCCTACGAGCAGTACTTC; CDR3: CASSRLTGVSYEQYF
V: TRBV30; J: TRBJ2-6; size: once; D: .; DNA: TGTGCCTGGAGTGTACGGCCAGGGCCCTCTGGGGCCAACGTCCTGACTTTC; CDR3: CAWSVRPGPSGANVLTF
V: TRBV19; J: TRBJ1-5; size: .; D: .; DNA: TGTGCCAGTAGTTACCAAGGGAGTCAGCCCCAGCATTTT; CDR3: CASSYQGSQPQHF
V: TRBV13; J: TRBJ2-7; size: .; D: .; DNA: TGTGCCAGCAGCTCAAAACCCGGTTCCTACGAGCAGTACTTC; CDR3: CASSSKPGSYEQYF
V: TRBV4-3; J: TRBJ2-3; size: .; D: .; DNA: TGCGCCAGCAGCCAAAGGGGGGGGGCAGATACGCAGTATTTT; CDR3: CASSQRGGADTQYF
V: TRBV7-9; J: TRBJ1-1; size: .; D: .; DNA: TGTGCCAGCAGCTTTACCGGTATGATCACTGAAGCTTTCTTT; CDR3: CASSFTGMITEAFF
V: TRBV5-1; J: TRBJ2-5; size: .; D: TRBD1; DNA: TGCGCCAGCAGCGACCGTGGGACAGGGAATTTGGAGACCCAGTACTTC; CDR3: CASSDRGTGNLETQYF
V: TRBV29-1; J: TRBJ2-1; size: .; D: .; DNA: TGCAGCGTTGTTGGGCCTTTAGTAGGCAATGAGCAGTTCTTC; CDR3: CSVVGPLVGNEQFF
V: TRBV6-6; J: TRBJ2-1; size: .; D: TRBD2; DNA: TGTGCCAGCAGGAATTACGAGACTAGCGGATCAAATGAGCAGTTCTTC; CDR3: CASRNYETSGSNEQFF
V: TRBV6-4; J: TRBJ2-3; size: few; D: TRBD2; DNA: TGTGCCAGCAGTGAAGACGGGACTAGCGGCACAGATACGCAGTATTTT; CDR3: CASSEDGTSGTDTQYF
V: TRBV30; J: TRBJ2-3; size: .; D: .; DNA: TGTGCCTGGAGGGTGGCGGGGGCCGGCACAGATACGCAGTATTTT; CDR3: CAWRVAGAGTDTQYF
V: TRBV27; J: TRBJ1-5; size: .; D: .; DNA: TGTGCCAGCAGTTCGGGGGGTTGGCCCCAGCATTTT; CDR3: CASSSGGWPQHF
V: TRBV11-2; J: TRBJ2-7; size: once; D: TRBD2; DNA: TGTGCCAGCAGCTTTCCTTCTAGCGGGAACTCCTACGAGCAGTACTTC; CDR3: CASSFPSSGNSYEQYF
V: TRBV7-8; J: TRBJ2-1; size: .; D: .; DNA: TGTGCCAGCAGCGGTACCGGGGGAACCTCCTACAATGAGCAGTTCTTC; CDR3: CASSGTGGTSYNEQFF
V: TRBV4-3; J: TRBJ2-2; size: .; D: .; DNA: TGCGCCAGCAGCCAAGCCGCGGTGGGCGGGGAGCTGTTTTTT; CDR3: CASSQAAVGGELFF
V: TRBV14; J: TRBJ2-1; size: .; D: .; DNA: TGTGCCAGCAGTCTACTGAACGAGCAGTTCTTC; CDR3: CASSLLNEQFF
V: TRBV7-2; J: TRBJ2-1; size: .; D: TRBD2; DNA: TGTGCCAGCAGCTCCACAACTAGCGGTTACAATGAGCAGTTCTTC; CDR3: CASSSTTSGYNEQFF
V: TRBV2; J: TRBJ1-1; size: once; D: .; DNA: TGTGCCAGCAGTGCCCTCAGTGTGAACACTGAAGCTTTCTTT; CDR3: CASSALSVNTEAFF
V: TRBV7-8; J: TRBJ2-7; size: .; D: TRBD1; DNA: TGTGCCAGCAGCCCTCAGACAGGGGGGTACTACGAGCAGTACTTC; CDR3: CASSPQTGGYYEQYF
V: TRBV7-8; J: TRBJ2-3; size: .; D: .; DNA: TGTGCCAGCAGCTTGTTATTGACAGTAAATACGCAGTATTTT; CDR3: CASSLLLTVNTQYF
V: TRBV7-9; J: TRBJ2-7; size: .; D: .; DNA: TGTGCCAGCAGCTTAGCCCAGGGTTATAGAGAGCAGTACTTC; CDR3: CASSLAQGYREQYF
V: TRBV7-8; J: TRBJ2-2; size: .; D: .; DNA: TGTGCCAGCAGCTTGGCAACCGGGGAGCTGTTTTTT; CDR3: CASSLATGELFF
V: TRBV19; J: TRBJ1-5; size: .; D: TRBD1; DNA: TGTGCCAGTAGTTCTGACAGGGCACCCAATCAGCCCCAGCATTTT; CDR3: CASSSDRAPNQPQHF